The 3 T cell receptor beta chains below all came from one sample that was sequenced in a study of identical twins. MiXCR, run by TCRdb on the 5' RACE reads, gives a single entry per CDR3 protein. The sample holds 280,000 or so distinct CDR3 sequences, about 8.1% seen once. This same sample was also taken into another study, of yellow fever vaccine responses in identical twins.

The sequencing input was memory (CD45RO+) T cells sorted from blood. The receptors shown here come from a woman younger than 30 in good health.

This clonotype was recorded at least ten times. The J gene is TRBJ2-2, the V gene TRBV20-1, with D uncertain. V shed 3 bases and J shed 1 base, with 6 bases lying between them. CDR3 length: 13 residues. CDR1 is DFQATT and CDR2 is SNEGSKA in the germline V gene (reference sequence). The CDR3 DNA is TGCAGTGCTAGCTTAGGGAACACCGGGGAGCTGTTTTTT. This translates into CSASLGNTGELFF.

In this sample, this clonotype turned up many times. J is TRBJ2-1 and V is TRBV27; 8 bases fit TRBD1. This CDR3 comprises 16 residues. With 2 bases clipped from V and 4 bases from J, the junction kept 7 bases outside the gene matches. Germline loops: CDR1 MNHEY, CDR2 SMNVEV (reference sequence). The CDR3, as DNA: TGTGCCAGCAGTTTAAAGACAGGGGTAACATACAATGAGCAGTTCTTC. Encoded protein: CASSLKTGVTYNEQFF.

This clonotype was observed a few times. The V and J genes are TRBV6-1 and TRBJ1-6, with 8 bases lining up with TRBD1. The CDR3 totals 20 residues. Germline V lookup: CDR1 MNHNS, CDR2 SASEGT. Trimming cost V 4 bases and J 7 bases; bases outside gene matches: 21. The CDR3 protein is CASSVGQGGWRTGRNSPLHF. CDR3 bases: TGTGCCAGCAGTGTTGGACAAGGGGGGTGGAGGACAGGGAGAAATTCACCCCTCCACTTT.